A selection of T cell receptor beta chains follows, all from one sample in a study of blood T cells in healthy people across ages. TCRdb redid the calling of the 5' RACE reads with MiXCR, one entry per CDR3 protein. This table holds about 720,000 distinct CDR3 sequences, about 20% found once. The sample comprised blood. The receptors derive from a man aged 65 to 85 in good health. Each CDR3 is given with its conserved first and last residue. D genes are given only for firm matches. A clone size is listed for some rows: how often the clone was seen (once, few, many), or a class if it is expanded.

j_call v_call clone_size d_call cdr3_aa cdr3_nt
TRBJ2-3 TRBV5-1 . TRBD2 CASSLETSNTQYF TGCGCCAGCAGCTTGGAGACTAGCAATACGCAGTATTTT
TRBJ1-5 TRBV20-1 . . CSAKRGASNQPQHF TGCAGTGCTAAGAGGGGGGCGAGCAATCAGCCCCAGCATTTT
TRBJ2-7 TRBV6-1 . . CASSAGQAYEQYF TGTGCCAGCAGTGCCGGACAAGCCTACGAGCAGTACTTC
TRBJ1-4 TRBV10-3 few TRBD1 CAIRGDRADEKLFF TGTGCCATCAGGGGGGACAGGGCGGATGAAAAACTGTTTTTT
TRBJ1-5 TRBV20-1 few . CSARETTGLGMTQHF TGCAGTGCTAGAGAGACGACAGGACTTGGAATGACCCAGCATTTT
TRBJ2-2 TRBV25-1 . . CASSEVWGPAGELFF TGTGCCAGCAGTGAAGTGTGGGGGCCCGCCGGGGAGCTGTTTTTT
TRBJ2-7 TRBV3-1 few . CASSQALLSSYEQYF TGTGCCAGCAGCCAAGCTTTGCTGAGCTCCTACGAGCAGTACTTC
TRBJ2-3 TRBV12-3/TRBV12-4 few TRBD2 CASSIGTSGSNTDTQYF TGTGCCAGCAGTATAGGGACTAGCGGGAGTAACACAGATACGCAGTATTTT
TRBJ1-6 TRBV28 few . CASIEGINSPLHF TGTGCCAGCATCGAGGGCATTAATTCACCCCTCCACTTT
TRBJ1-5 TRBV5-1 . . CASSLWGGRDQPQHF TGCGCCAGCAGCTTGTGGGGGGGCAGGGATCAGCCCCAGCATTTT
TRBJ1-3 TRBV6-1 . TRBD1 CASSERQGTSGNTIYF TGTGCCAGCAGTGAACGACAGGGAACCTCTGGAAACACCATATATTTT
TRBJ1-4 TRBV16 few . CASSQSVWGRVSQSPNEKLFF TGTGCCAGCAGCCAATCAGTTTGGGGGCGCGTCTCGCAATCCCCCAATGAAAAACTGTTTTTT